The TCR beta chain described here comes from a study of post-analysis software for immune sequencing data (dated by TCRdb to the mid-2010s). Describing the broader study: Recorded disease courses included relapsing-remitting, secondary progressive and progressive-relapsing multiple sclerosis, with some patients lacking subtype annotation. The multiple sclerosis patient repertoires were compared with some twelve previously published healthy control repertoires from donors aged about 6 to 26 years. A subset of samples was prepared in parallel using single-end sample barcoding, then pooled and co-amplified after Illumina adapter ligation.

Library construction relied on PCR. Sequencing took place on an Illumina HiSeq 2500. To reduce PCR and sequencing biases, unique molecular identifiers were incorporated into the TCR beta cDNA libraries. Some 500,000 cDNA molecules were obtained per 1 to 10 million input T cells, so each molecule approximated one T cell. The patient libraries were prepared and sequenced using the same protocol as the earlier healthy control dataset. Within a given batch, samples were prepared together, multiplexed and sequenced on the same HiSeq lane. The original methods were these. Raw barcoded reads were processed with MIGEC, and single-read molecular identifier groups were discarded before consensus assembly and CDR3 extraction. Clonotype tables were post-analysed with VDJtools, normalizing diversity by down-sampling all datasets to the smallest sample size. In repertoire overlap clustering, CDR3 amino acid sequences, but not nucleotide sequences, were matched to correct batch-related cross-sample contamination. TCRdb reprocessed the public reads (quality trimming at Q25 with fastp, clone calling with MiXCR) and kept in-frame beta chains. When rows share a CDR3 protein, they turn into one entry using the most common DNA and genes. The V and J calls and clone size come from TCRdb's table, not from the authors' own analysis. For this sample there are about 430,000 distinct CDR3 sequences; approximately 42% appear just once. The ten most abundant clones make up roughly 8.2% of the sample.

The CDR3 holds 14 amino acids from the cysteine to the phenylalanine. Solely the CDR3 DNA is kept, with 42 bases framed from the first base. The germline V gene sets CDR1 to ENHRY and CDR2 to SYGVKD. V loses 5 bases, J loses 6 bases, and the germline ends lie 16 bases apart. Paper-wide results and their limitations: The control group was slightly older than the multiple sclerosis patient group. Several TRBV segments, including TRBV5-6, TRBV5-1 and TRBV20-1, were significantly more frequent in patients than controls. Direct clustering with F measure revealed strong co-clustering of samples prepared in the same batch, which led to a batch-effect correction. Multiple sclerosis patients had significantly lower normalized Chao1 diversity than controls, a result that suggests substantial peripheral T-cell clonal expansion.

This clonotype was detected a few times. Its antigen has not been determined. It has no much larger one-base neighbor in the sample; base qualities were not kept. To demonstrate the VDJtools post-analysis software, TCR beta repertoires were profiled from the peripheral blood of about 13 young patients with multiple sclerosis. Multiple sclerosis patients were children and adolescents aged about 6 to 15 years. The specimen sequenced was blood. The receptor was isolated from a girl aged 2 to 9 with multiple sclerosis. The receptor chain draws on TRBV10-3 and TRBJ1-2, and perhaps TRBD1 as D gene, on 6 matching bases. CDR3 sequence: CAISPPTGPDGYTF. The nucleotide sequence reads TGTGCCATCAGTCCCCCGACAGGCCCTGATGGCTACACCTTC.